A selection of T cell receptor beta chains follows, all from one sample in a study of CD8+CD57+ T cells in acquired aplastic anemia. Using its own MiXCR run on the reads, TCRdb lists one record per CDR3 protein. The sample consists of fewer than 200,000 distinct CDR3 sequences, about 60% of them appearing once. The material sequenced was sorted CD4+, CD8+, or CD8+CD57+ T cells (not recorded which) from PBMCs. The origin of the receptors is a human donor in good health. CDR3s leave out the opening cysteine and the closing phenylalanine or tryptophan.

v_gene	j_gene	CDR3aa
TRBV11-2	TRBJ2-5	ASSLGVRRRQETQY
TRBV10-2	TRBJ2-7	ASSRGRDEQY
TRBV27	TRBJ1-1	ASRLRSDTEAF
TRBV9	TRBJ2-7	ASSVGTGGTYEQY
TRBV20-1	TRBJ2-7	SARGKFPYEQY
TRBV14	TRBJ1-1	ASSQGGTIVAF
TRBV19	TRBJ2-7	ASSRDWIYEQY
TRBV6-1	TRBJ2-7	ASSADFSGNSYEQY
TRBV7-9	TRBJ2-7	ASSLGLAGDSSYEQY
TRBV7-9	TRBJ2-5	ASSPTHRPHRTQY
TRBV7-6	TRBJ1-4	ASSSPVGQPNEKLF
TRBV5-4	TRBJ1-1	AGGTPPNTEAF
TRBV9	TRBJ1-2	ASSMDRANYGYT
TRBV7-3	TRBJ1-4	ASSVKDRGPKKLF
TRBV2	TRBJ1-1	ASSVYGGNTEAF